Listed below are T cell receptor beta chains from one sample, sequenced in a study of shared clonotypes between healthy human individuals. Assay used: immunoSEQ multiplex PCR; TCRdb lists only in-frame clones, some missing. The table includes about 2.3 million clones, over 85% detected once. The source material was naive CD4+ T cells from PBMCs. These receptors all stem from a man aged 18 to 29 in good health. Some clones in this sample may be carry-over from other donors' samples. Both conserved end residues are part of each CDR3. Each record gives: clone size, V gene, D gene, J gene, CDR3 protein, CDR3 DNA. D genes are given only for firm matches. Clone sizes are given selectively: once, few, many, or a class where the clone is expanded.

.	TRBV28	.	TRBJ1-4	CASSPPANEKLFF	TGTGCCAGCAGTCCCCCGGCTAATGAAAAACTGTTTTTT
.	TRBV15	.	TRBJ1-5	CATSRGRLINQPQHF	TGTGCCACCAGCAGAGGGCGACTGATCAATCAGCCCCAGCATTTT
.	TRBV7-3	TRBD2	TRBJ2-7	CASSLIPVTTAGSYEQYF	TGTGCCAGCAGCTTAATCCCCGTTACGACAGCGGGATCCTACGAGCAGTACTTC
.	TRBV7-2	TRBD1	TRBJ2-3	CASSFMDRDTQYF	TGTGCCAGCAGCTTTATGGACAGGGATACGCAGTATTTT
.	TRBV2	.	TRBJ2-1	CASKAGSYNEQFF	TGTGCCAGCAAGGCCGGCTCCTACAATGAGCAGTTCTTC
.	TRBV9	.	TRBJ2-3	CATSLGPSTDTQYF	TGTGCCACCTCCCTTGGCCCCAGCACAGATACGCAGTATTTT
.	TRBV7-3	TRBD1	TRBJ2-5	CASSLRRTGQETQYF	TGTGCCAGCAGCTTAAGAAGGACAGGCCAAGAGACCCAGTACTTC
.	TRBV6-1	.	TRBJ1-2	CASSEANGWGYTF	TGTGCCAGCAGTGAAGCTAACGGCTGGGGCTACACCTTC
.	TRBV15	.	TRBJ2-7	CATSRETLDGYEQYF	TGTGCCACCAGCAGAGAGACCTTGGATGGCTACGAGCAGTACTTC
.	TRBV18	.	TRBJ1-3	CASANGFSGNTIYF	TGTGCCAGCGCGAACGGATTCTCTGGAAACACCATATATTTT
.	TRBV19	.	TRBJ1-2	CATKDRANGYTF	TGTGCCACTAAGGATAGGGCCAATGGCTACACCTTC
.	TRBV6-5	.	TRBJ1-5	CASSINSNQPQHF	TGTGCCAGCAGTATTAATAGCAATCAGCCCCAGCATTTT
.	TRBV7-6	.	TRBJ2-1	CASSSGRSSYNEQFF	TGTGCCAGCAGCTCGGGCCGAAGCTCCTACAATGAGCAGTTCTTC
.	TRBV18	.	TRBJ2-1	CASSPTRTYNEQFF	TGTGCCAGCTCACCGACGAGGACCTACAATGAGCAGTTCTTC
.	TRBV5-1	.	TRBJ2-7	CASSFPRGSSSGAYEQYF	TGCGCCAGCAGCTTTCCCAGGGGATCGTCTTCTGGGGCCTACGAGCAGTACTTC
.	TRBV30	.	TRBJ1-6	CAWSVLSVGGRNSPLHF	TGTGCCTGGAGTGTTCTATCGGTAGGGGGGAGAAATTCACCCCTCCACTTT
.	TRBV19	.	TRBJ1-1	CASSRGPQNTEAFF	TGTGCCAGTAGTCGAGGGCCTCAGAACACTGAAGCTTTCTTT
.	TRBV5-1	.	TRBJ1-2	CASSPPFGGYGYTF	TGCGCCAGCAGCCCACCCTTTGGGGGGTATGGCTACACCTTC
.	TRBV28	.	TRBJ1-2	CATLRNREHYGYTF	TGTGCCACCCTTCGGAACAGGGAACACTATGGCTACACCTTC
.	TRBV11-2	.	TRBJ1-1	CASSLVPGPNTEAFF	TGTGCCAGCAGCTTAGTTCCAGGGCCAAACACTGAAGCTTTCTTT
.	TRBV11-2	.	TRBJ1-2	CASSLGLSFYGYTF	TGTGCCAGCAGCTTAGGCCTCTCCTTCTATGGCTACACCTTC
once	TRBV6-1	TRBD2	TRBJ2-1	CASSELRGSVTNEQFF	TGTGCCAGCAGTGAACTCCGCGGGAGCGTAACCAATGAGCAGTTCTTC
.	TRBV5-1	.	TRBJ1-1	CASSTGYGGDTEAFF	TGCGCCAGCAGCACGGGCTATGGAGGGGACACTGAAGCTTTCTTT
.	TRBV28	.	TRBJ2-1	CASSRAGSSYNEQFF	TGTGCCAGCAGTAGAGCGGGCAGCTCCTACAATGAGCAGTTCTTC
.	TRBV7-3	.	TRBJ2-3	CASSLRAGTDTQYF	TGTGCCAGCAGCTTAAGAGCAGGGACAGATACGCAGTATTTT
few	TRBV7-9	.	TRBJ1-1	CASSTQANTEAFF	TGTGCCAGCAGCACACAGGCGAACACTGAAGCTTTCTTT
.	TRBV7-8	.	TRBJ1-5	CASSLAAGWSNQPQHF	TGTGCCAGCAGCTTAGCGGCAGGGTGGAGCAATCAGCCCCAGCATTTT
.	TRBV7-9	TRBD1	TRBJ2-7	CASSSLQGANEQYF	TGTGCCAGCAGCTCACTTCAGGGGGCAAACGAGCAGTACTTC
.	TRBV11-2	.	TRBJ2-3	CASSLGNRVADTQYF	TGTGCCAGCAGCTTAGGTAACAGGGTAGCAGATACGCAGTATTTT
.	TRBV28	TRBD1	TRBJ2-5	CASSPLRRTGRETQYF	TGTGCCAGCAGCCCCCTCCGTAGGACAGGGCGGGAGACCCAGTACTTC
once	TRBV4-1	TRBD1	TRBJ2-7	CASSLGTGDTYEQYF	TGCGCCAGCAGTTTGGGGACAGGGGATACCTACGAGCAGTACTTC
.	TRBV19	TRBD2	TRBJ2-7	CASSMGGLADSSNTYEQYF	TGTGCCAGTAGTATGGGTGGACTAGCGGACAGTAGCAATACCTACGAGCAGTACTTC
.	TRBV5-4	.	TRBJ2-3	CASSLSGHPRPDTQYF	TGTGCCAGCAGCTTGTCGGGACACCCTAGGCCCGATACGCAGTATTTT
.	TRBV30	TRBD2	TRBJ2-3	CAWSMGLAGTDTQYF	TGTGCCTGGAGCATGGGACTAGCGGGAACAGATACGCAGTATTTT
.	TRBV7-9	.	TRBJ2-5	CASSLAGAKETQYF	TGTGCCAGCAGCCTAGCTGGGGCGAAAGAGACCCAGTACTTC
.	TRBV5-4	.	TRBJ2-3	CASSQGRQSSTDTQYF	TGTGCCAGCAGCCAAGGGAGGCAATCGAGCACAGATACGCAGTATTTT
.	TRBV7-2	TRBD2	TRBJ2-7	CASSLAGGRAYEQYF	TGTGCCAGCAGCTTAGCTGGCGGGAGGGCCTACGAGCAGTACTTC
.	TRBV5-1	TRBD1	TRBJ2-5	CASSWGQDQETQYF	TGCGCCAGCAGTTGGGGACAGGACCAAGAGACCCAGTACTTC
.	TRBV18	.	TRBJ2-5	CASSPMGPARSGQTQYF	TGTGCCAGCTCCCCTATGGGTCCCGCCAGGAGCGGTCAGACCCAGTACTTC
.	TRBV7-9	TRBD1	TRBJ1-2	CASSSGQGDYGYTF	TGTGCCAGCAGCTCGGGACAGGGAGACTATGGCTACACCTTC
.	TRBV28	.	TRBJ1-3	CASSFPGNTIYF	TGTGCCAGCAGTTTTCCCGGAAACACCATATATTTT
.	TRBV29-1	TRBD1	TRBJ2-7	CSVARQGSYEQYF	TGCAGCGTTGCCAGACAGGGGTCCTACGAGCAGTACTTC
.	TRBV29-1	TRBD2	TRBJ2-3	CSVEPPGGTDTQYF	TGCAGCGTTGAACCCCCGGGAGGGACAGATACGCAGTATTTT
.	TRBV27	.	TRBJ2-7	CASSLSPRETYEQYF	TGTGCCAGCAGTTTATCCCCCAGGGAGACCTACGAGCAGTACTTC
.	TRBV5-1	.	TRBJ2-5	CASSLDLTQETQYF	TGCGCCAGCAGCTTGGATCTTACCCAAGAGACCCAGTACTTC
.	TRBV5-1	.	TRBJ2-2	CASSQTTYGGELFF	TGCGCCAGCAGCCAAACTACCTACGGTGGGGAGCTGTTTTTT
.	TRBV28	.	TRBJ1-1	CASSFRLGPLRAFF	TGTGCCAGCAGTTTTCGACTCGGGCCGCTCCGGGCTTTCTTT
.	TRBV10-1	TRBD1	TRBJ2-7	CATNPGTGSYEQYF	TGCGCCACCAATCCCGGGACAGGGAGTTACGAGCAGTACTTC
once	TRBV6-5	TRBD1	TRBJ2-3	CASRLTGAGADTQYF	TGTGCCAGCAGACTCACAGGGGCTGGGGCAGATACGCAGTATTTT
.	TRBV7-9	.	TRBJ1-1	CASSLVFWNSEAFF	TGTGCCAGCAGCTTAGTTTTCTGGAACAGTGAAGCTTTCTTT
.	TRBV7-9	.	TRBJ1-5	CASSSDGGQPQHF	TGTGCCAGCAGCTCGGACGGTGGACAGCCCCAGCATTTT